This T cell receptor (beta chain) was recorded in a study of CD8+CD57+ T cells in acquired aplastic anemia listed by TCRdb under 2018. Study-level background: Extracted DNA from sorted CD4+ and CD8+ cells averaged around 3.3 ug, ranging from about 0.17 to 27.4 ug. For healthy donor samples, the average read count was about 9.9 million for CD4+ cells and around 12 million for CD8+ cells. What the authors observed across the whole study: Roughly 30 CD8+ CDR3 sequences were found to be shared between patients and controls, but these sequences appeared to be highly expressed in patients and within the immunodominant clones of the patients. CD8+ Simpson's diversity did not differ significantly between patients and healthy controls (P=0.060).

TCR beta VDJ combination and CDR3 sequence profiling used genomic DNA as the template. TCR repertoire sequencing was run on an Illumina HiSeq 2000. From the authors' description of their analysis: TRBV/TRBJ rearrangement plots, CDR3 size and DJ length profiles, and Simpson's diversity index were used to evaluate the repertoires. Whichever DNA sequence was most abundant in the deep sequencing data was defined as the immunodominant clone. CDR3 amino acid sequences were checked for sharing between subjects and were compared against published repertoires and the VDJdb database. The public reads were reprocessed in TCRdb via fastp at Q25 and MiXCR, keeping in-frame beta chains. CDR3 protein sequences are deduplicated, and each keeps its most common genes and DNA. V and J calls and clone size were set by TCRdb, not the authors. This sample gives 130,000 or so distinct CDR3 sequences in total; about 40% of them show up just once. The ten largest account for 6.5% to 10% of the sample.

This clonotype was found many times. No cognate antigen has been identified for it. No base-level quality is on record; no much larger clone is a single base apart. In this study, sorted CD4+ and CD8+ T cells from the blood of healthy subjects and of severe aplastic anemia patients had their TCR repertoires deep-sequenced. Ficoll-Paque density gradient centrifugation was used to isolate peripheral blood mononuclear cells. CD4+ and CD8+ T cells were sorted by FACS or magnetic beads before DNA extraction. Spanning cysteine to phenylalanine, the CDR3 consists of 14 amino acids. The sequence is cut down to CDR3 DNA, 42 bases in frame from base 1. V lost 6 bases and J lost 4 bases, and the count of bases not matched to a germline gene is 7. CDR1 and CDR2, per the germline V gene, are LGHNA and YNFKEQ.

This sequence originates from a human donor in good health, serving as a control. The V and J genes are TRBV4-2 and TRBJ2-3; a stretch of 7 junction bases matches TRBD2. Sample: sorted CD4+, CD8+, or CD8+CD57+ T cells (not recorded which) from PBMCs. The CDR3 here reads CASRVGGYADTQYF. The DNA reads TGTGCCAGCAGGGTGGGGGGGTATGCAGATACGCAGTATTTT.